The clone carrying this T cell receptor beta chain has ten or more counts. This sample stems from a study of breast tumors, draining lymph nodes, adjacent tissues. Looked up from germline, CDR1 is SGHAT and CDR2 is FQNNGV. This CDR3 comprises 15 residues. V was pared by 1 base and J by 4 bases, with 4 bases of the junction left unmatched. Via MiXCR, TCRdb re-called the multiplex PCR reads, giving one row per CDR3 protein. The repertoire holds approximately 280,000 distinct CDR3 sequences, with over 30% as singletons. Axillary draining lymph nodes of breast cancer patients supplied the node samples. This clonotype was sampled from a female donor with breast cancer. Some clones in this sample may be carry-over from other donors' samples. The chain couples TRBV11-2 to TRBJ2-1, with 7 bases fitting TRBD1. The sample was axillary lymph node tissue. Here the CDR3 reads CASSLGDSLYNEQFF. In DNA, the CDR3 is TGTGCCAGCAGCTTAGGGGACAGCTTATACAATGAGCAGTTCTTC.